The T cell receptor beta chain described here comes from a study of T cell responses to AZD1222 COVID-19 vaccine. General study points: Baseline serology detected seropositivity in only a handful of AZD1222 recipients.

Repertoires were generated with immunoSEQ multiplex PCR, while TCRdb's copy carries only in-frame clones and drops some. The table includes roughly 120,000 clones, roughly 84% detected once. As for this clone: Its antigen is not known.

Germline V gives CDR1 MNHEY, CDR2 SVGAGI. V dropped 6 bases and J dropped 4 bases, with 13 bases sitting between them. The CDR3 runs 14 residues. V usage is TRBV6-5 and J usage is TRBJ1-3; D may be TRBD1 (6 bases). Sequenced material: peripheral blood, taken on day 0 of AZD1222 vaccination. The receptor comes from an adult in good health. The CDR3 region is CASRNTGFGNTIYF. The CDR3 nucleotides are TGTGCCAGCAGGAATACAGGGTTCGGAAACACCATATATTTT.